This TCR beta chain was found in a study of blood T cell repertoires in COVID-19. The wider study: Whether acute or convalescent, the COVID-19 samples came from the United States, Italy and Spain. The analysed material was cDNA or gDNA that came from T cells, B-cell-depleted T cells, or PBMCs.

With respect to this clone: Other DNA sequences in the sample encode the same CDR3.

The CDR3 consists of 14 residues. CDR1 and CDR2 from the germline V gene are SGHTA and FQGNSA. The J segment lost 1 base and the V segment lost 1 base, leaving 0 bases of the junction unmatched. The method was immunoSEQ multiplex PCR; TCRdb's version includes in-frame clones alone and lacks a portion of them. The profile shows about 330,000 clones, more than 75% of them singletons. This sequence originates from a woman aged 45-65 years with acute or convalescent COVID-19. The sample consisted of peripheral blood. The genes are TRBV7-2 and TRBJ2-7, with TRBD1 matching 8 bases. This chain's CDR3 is CASSLDRGSYEQYF. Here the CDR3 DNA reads TGTGCCAGCAGCTTAGACAGGGGGTCCTACGAGCAGTACTTC.